The T cell receptor (beta chain) described here comes from a study of shared clonotypes between healthy human individuals. Study-level points and caveats: Enrolling few donors narrowed the genetic and exposure-history diversity that was represented.

V gave up 1 base and J gave up 4 bases, with 11 bases separating them. Looked up from germline, CDR1 is MGHRA and CDR2 is YSYEKL. CDR3 size: 14 residues. With regard to this clone: Antigen specificity is unknown.

With ten immunoSEQ deep assay plates, unsorted PBMC DNA underwent sequencing. This table comes from immunoSEQ multiplex PCR, and its TCRdb copy is limited to in-frame clones, with some not included. Among fewer than 700,000 clones listed, roughly four fifths were seen once. Sequenced: PBMCs. The rearrangement uses TRBV4-1 and TRBJ2-7, with unresolved D. The sequence derives from a woman aged 40 to 50 in good health. Some clones in this sample may be carry-over from other donors' samples. The CDR3 bases are TGCGCCAGCAGCCAAGTGGCAGTAAATTACGAGCAGTACTTC. Its protein is CASSQVAVNYEQYF.